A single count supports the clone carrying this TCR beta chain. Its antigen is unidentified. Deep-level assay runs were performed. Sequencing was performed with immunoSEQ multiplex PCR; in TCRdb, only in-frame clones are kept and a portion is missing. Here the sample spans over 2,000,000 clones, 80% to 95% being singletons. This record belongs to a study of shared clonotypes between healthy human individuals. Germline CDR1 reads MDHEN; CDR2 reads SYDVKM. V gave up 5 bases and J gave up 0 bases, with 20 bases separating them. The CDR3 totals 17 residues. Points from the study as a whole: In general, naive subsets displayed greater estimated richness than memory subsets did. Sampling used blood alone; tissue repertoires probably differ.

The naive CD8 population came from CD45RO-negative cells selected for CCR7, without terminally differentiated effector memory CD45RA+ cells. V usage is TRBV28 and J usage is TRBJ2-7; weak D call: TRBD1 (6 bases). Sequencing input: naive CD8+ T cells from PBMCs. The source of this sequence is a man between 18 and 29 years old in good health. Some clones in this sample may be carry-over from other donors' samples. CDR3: CASSLTGGSTYSYEQYF. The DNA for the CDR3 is TGTGCCAGCAGTCTAACTGGGGGCAGCACATACTCCTACGAGCAGTACTTC.